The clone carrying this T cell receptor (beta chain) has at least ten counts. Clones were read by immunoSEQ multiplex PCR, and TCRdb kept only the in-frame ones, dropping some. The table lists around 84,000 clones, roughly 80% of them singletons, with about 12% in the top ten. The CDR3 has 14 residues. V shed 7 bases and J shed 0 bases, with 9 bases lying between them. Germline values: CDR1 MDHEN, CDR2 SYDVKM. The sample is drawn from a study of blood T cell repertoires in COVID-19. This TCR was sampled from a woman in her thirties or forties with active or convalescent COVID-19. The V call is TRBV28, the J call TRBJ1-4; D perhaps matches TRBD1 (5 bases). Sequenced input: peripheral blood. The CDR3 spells CASNSRATNEKLFF. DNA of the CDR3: TGTGCCAGCAACTCCAGGGCAACTAATGAAAAACTGTTTTTT.